Listed below are T cell receptor beta chains from one sample, sequenced in a study of OX40 agonist ivuxolimab in advanced cancers. The method was immunoSEQ multiplex PCR; TCRdb's version includes in-frame clones alone and lacks a portion of them. The sample holds about 90,000 clones, 90% seen once. The material sequenced was CD4+ or CD8+ T cells sorted from blood, taken in a trial of the OX40 agonist ivuxolimab. All receptors derive from an adult with an advanced solid tumor such as melanoma, head and neck, liver or kidney cancer. The CDR3 runs from the conserved cysteine through the conserved F or W. The D gene is left open where the match is weak. Size is omitted from some rows. Given values are once, few, many or a class for expanded clones.

j_gene	abundance	v_gene	d_gene	len	CDR3nt	CDR3aa
TRBJ2-5	.	TRBV29-1	.	10	TGCAGCGGGATAAAGGAGACCCAGTACTTC	CSGIKETQYF
TRBJ2-1	.	TRBV6-5	TRBD2	15	TGTGCCAGCAGTCCCGGGACTAGAATGTACAATGAGCAGTTCTTC	CASSPGTRMYNEQFF
TRBJ1-1	.	TRBV6-1	.	12	TGTGCCAGCAGGGCGGCGGGCTGGGGAGCTTTCTTT	CASRAAGWGAFF
TRBJ1-1	.	TRBV15	.	15	TGTGCCACCAGCAGAGTAGGGGGAGGGGACACTGAAGCTTTCTTT	CATSRVGGGDTEAFF
TRBJ1-1	.	TRBV27	.	13	TGTGCCAGCAGGGGAGGGGTCGTAACTGAAGCTTTCTTT	CASRGGVVTEAFF
TRBJ1-5	.	TRBV30	.	15	TGTGCCTGGGTGGCTTCAGGGGCGCGGAATCAGCCCCAGCATTTT	CAWVASGARNQPQHF
TRBJ1-2	.	TRBV18	.	16	TGTGCCAGCTCACCACGGTTCCAGGGAATCACCTATGGCTACACCTTC	CASSPRFQGITYGYTF
TRBJ2-1	.	TRBV6-5	.	13	TGTGCCAGCAGCCGGGGACCCTCCAATGAGCAGTTCTTC	CASSRGPSNEQFF
TRBJ2-3	.	TRBV25-1	TRBD2	17	TGTGCCAGCAGCACCCGGACTAGCGGGCTCACCGGGGAGGGGCGGTATTTT	CASSTRTSGLTGEGRYF
TRBJ2-6	.	TRBV6-1	.	13	TGTGCCAGCAGGAGCTCTGGGGCCAACGTCCTGACTTTC	CASRSSGANVLTF
TRBJ1-2	once	TRBV4-2	.	15	TGTGCCAGCAGCCAAGATGTAGGGCAGGACTATGGCTACACCTTC	CASSQDVGQDYGYTF
TRBJ1-2	.	TRBV2	.	13	TGTGCCAGCATGCAGGGTACTAACTATGGCTACACCTTC	CASMQGTNYGYTF
TRBJ2-4	.	TRBV4-1	TRBD1	22	TGCGCCAGCAGCCAAGATGAAGGGGGCGACAGGGTGGGGCCCTTGGCCAAAAACATTCAGTACTTC	CASSQDEGGDRVGPLAKNIQYF
TRBJ2-7	.	TRBV11-2	TRBD2	16	TGTGCCAGCAGCTTAGATGTTGCGGGAGTGACCTACGAGCAGTACTTC	CASSLDVAGVTYEQYF
TRBJ2-7	.	TRBV27	TRBD1	15	TGTGCCAGCAGTAAAGGATACAGGGGTTTCGACGAGCAGTACTTC	CASSKGYRGFDEQYF
TRBJ2-3	once	TRBV5-1	.	15	TGCGCCAGCAGCTCGTCTAGGGGCAGCACAGATACGCAGTATTTT	CASSSSRGSTDTQYF
TRBJ2-2	.	TRBV19	TRBD2	16	TGTGCCAGTAGTTTAGCGGGGGGCGGCGGCACCGGGGAGCTGTTTTTT	CASSLAGGGGTGELFF
TRBJ2-1	.	TRBV28	.	11	TGTGCCAGCAACACAAGGGGGGAGCAGTTCTTC	CASNTRGEQFF
TRBJ2-3	.	TRBV7-9	TRBD1	14	TGTGCCAGCAGCTTGGGACAGCGCACAGATACGCAGTATTTT	CASSLGQRTDTQYF
TRBJ2-2	.	TRBV29-1	TRBD2	16	TGCAGCGCTGGGGAGCTAGCGGGATCTCGAACCGGGGAGCTGTTTTTT	CSAGELAGSRTGELFF
TRBJ2-7	.	TRBV7-2	TRBD2	13	TGTGCCAGCAGCCGGAGCGGGAGCTACGAGCAGTACTTC	CASSRSGSYEQYF
TRBJ2-1	.	TRBV19	TRBD2	15	TGTGCCAGTAGTATGGGTAGCGGGGCCTACAATGAGCAGTTCTTC	CASSMGSGAYNEQFF
TRBJ1-3	.	TRBV5-4	TRBD1	19	TGTGCCAGCAGCTTGGGCTCGGGACAGGGTCAAAGCTCTGGAAACACCATATATTTT	CASSLGSGQGQSSGNTIYF
TRBJ2-7	.	TRBV29-1	TRBD2	13	TGCAGCGTTGTAGGCGGGAGGGCCTACGAGCAGTACTTC	CSVVGGRAYEQYF
TRBJ1-1	.	TRBV11-2	.	13	TGTGCCAGCAGCTTAGCGTGGAACACTGAAGCTTTCTTT	CASSLAWNTEAFF
TRBJ2-3	.	TRBV5-4	.	13	TGTGCCAGCAGCTTGGACTTGGCAGATACGCAGTATTTT	CASSLDLADTQYF
TRBJ2-7	.	TRBV5-1	TRBD2	16	TGCGCCAGCAGCTTGGGCGGTAGCGGGATGGCTTACGAGCAGTACTTC	CASSLGGSGMAYEQYF
TRBJ2-4	.	TRBV4-1	.	16	TGCGCCAGCAGCCAACTTTACAGGGTAACCAAAAACATTCAGTACTTC	CASSQLYRVTKNIQYF
TRBJ2-5	.	TRBV14	TRBD2	14	TGTGCCAGCAGCCCTAGCGGGGAGCCAGGAGCCCAGTACTTC	CASSPSGEPGAQYF
TRBJ2-5	.	TRBV10-3	.	13	TGTGCCATCAGTGATGGCGGGCAAGAGACCCAGTACTTC	CAISDGGQETQYF
TRBJ1-5	few	TRBV6-5	.	14	TGTGCCAGCAGATCCGTGGGTAGCAATCAGCCCCAGCATTTT	CASRSVGSNQPQHF
TRBJ2-1	.	TRBV11-2	TRBD2	15	TGTGCCAGCAGCTTATCCGGGGGGGCCGTGAATGAGCAGTTCTTC	CASSLSGGAVNEQFF
TRBJ1-4	.	TRBV5-1	.	12	TGCGCCAGCAGCTTGAAAGGAGGCGAACTGTTTTTT	CASSLKGGELFF
TRBJ1-6	once	TRBV19	.	14	TGTGCCAGTAGTATAGCAAGAGGGAGGTCACCCCTCCACTTT	CASSIARGRSPLHF
TRBJ2-7	.	TRBV28	.	11	TGTGCCAGCAGTTTCGACTTCTTGCAGTACTTC	CASSFDFLQYF
TRBJ2-1	.	TRBV10-3	.	12	TGTGCCATCAGTGAGCCGTACAATGAGCAGTTCTTC	CAISEPYNEQFF
TRBJ1-6	few	TRBV6-5	.	15	TGTGCCAGCAGTCCCCAACGGGTCGGGAATTCACCCCTCCACTTT	CASSPQRVGNSPLHF
TRBJ1-5	.	TRBV9	.	15	TGTGCCAGCAGCGTAGATACGGGGGGGCAACAGCCCCAGCATTTT	CASSVDTGGQQPQHF
TRBJ2-1	.	TRBV14	TRBD2	16	TGTGCCAGCAGCCAGACTAGCGGGGGGGCCTACAATGAGCAGTTCTTC	CASSQTSGGAYNEQFF
TRBJ2-1	.	TRBV10-1	.	12	TGCGCCAGCAGTGATGGGGGACGAGAGCAGTTCTTC	CASSDGGREQFF
TRBJ2-2	.	TRBV9	.	13	TGTGCCAGCAGTCAGACGAACACCGGGGAGCTGTTTTTT	CASSQTNTGELFF
TRBJ2-7	few	TRBV10-3	.	13	TGTGCCATCAGTGCGGCAGGGGGGTACGAGCAGTACTTC	CAISAAGGYEQYF
TRBJ2-5	.	TRBV28	TRBD1	14	TGTGCCAGCAGATCCACAGGGGGCCAAGAGACCCAGTACTTC	CASRSTGGQETQYF
TRBJ2-2	.	TRBV15	TRBD1	16	TGTGCCACCAGCAGAGGATACAGGGGAAACACCGGGGAGCTGTTTTTT	CATSRGYRGNTGELFF
TRBJ2-2	few	TRBV29-1	TRBD1	13	TGCAGCGTACACAGGGGAAGCACCGGGGAGCTGTTTTTT	CSVHRGSTGELFF